These 8 T cell receptor beta chains were sequenced from one sample in a study of response to subunit inactivated influenza vaccine. TCRdb re-called the RT-PCR reads with MiXCR, one entry per CDR3 protein. The data contain just under 550,000 distinct CDR3 sequences, around 21% of them seen just once; the ten biggest clones take up 2.5% to 3%. The same specimen was also included in a second study, on T cells expressing NK-cell markers. As that report states: The authors made TCR beta cDNA libraries by 5'RACE template switching. This switching added a universal primer site and UMIs.

The source was CD4+ T cells sorted from PBMCs, collected 11 to 12 days after vaccination. The receptors here all came from a man aged 50 or older who received an inactivated influenza vaccine.

This clonotype was observed a handful of times. The chain employs TRBV12-3 or TRBV12-4 and TRBJ1-6, with D tentatively TRBD1 (5 bases). The CDR3 spans 15 residues. Trimming pared 6 bases from V and 7 bases from J, leaving 16 bases between. This chain's CDR3 is CASREGAIGNSPLHF. CDR3 nucleotide sequence: TGTGCCAGCAGAGAAGGGGCGATTGGGAATTCACCCCTCCACTTT.

This clonotype was seen many times. The J gene is TRBJ1-5, the V gene TRBV28; D may be TRBD1 (6 bases). V was shortened by 1 base and J by 7 bases, with 8 bases between the two germline ends. Germline V gene sequence: CDR1 MDHEN, CDR2 SYDVKM. The CDR3 runs to 13 residues. The CDR3 reads CASSLYRDQPQHF. CDR3 DNA sequence: TGTGCCAGCAGTTTATACAGGGACCAGCCCCAGCATTTT.

This chain uses TRBV10-3 with TRBJ2-3; 12 positions agree with TRBD2. The V gene's germline CDR1 is ENHRY and CDR2 SYGVKD. V was clipped by 4 bases and J by 6 bases; unmatched bases: 8. The CDR3 contains 16 residues. CDR3 DNA: TGTGCCATCAGTGTTCACGGACTAGCGGGGAGGGATACGCAGTATTTT. This translates into CAISVHGLAGRDTQYF.

The chain uses TRBV6-1 and TRBJ2-5; D perhaps matches TRBD1 (6 bases). The V gene's germline CDR1 is MNHNS and CDR2 SASEGT. This CDR3 contains 15 residues. Trimming left V 5 bases short and J 1 base short, with 14 bases between. The CDR3 nucleotides are TGTGCCAGCAGTACCCATCAGGGGACCCAAGAGACCCAGTACTTC. It translates to CASSTHQGTQETQYF.

With respect to this clonotype: The junction departs from germline at one end; a sequencing error may be responsible. The rearrangement uses TRBV6-5 and TRBJ2-1; 9 nucleotides match TRBD1. The V gene's germline CDR1 is MNHEY and CDR2 SVGAGI. This CDR3 has 16 residues. The CDR3, as DNA: TGTGCCAGCAGTTACCGAGGACAGGGGTTCTACAATGAGCAGTCCTTC. It is translated as CASSYRGQGFYNEQSF.

CDR3 loop: CASSPGRGLGQYF. CDR3 DNA: TGTGCCAGCAGTCCCGGGCGGGGCCTCGGGCAGTACTTC. The chain carries TRBV6-2 or TRBV6-3 and TRBJ2-7; weak D call: TRBD2 (6 bases). Looked up from germline, CDR1 is MNHEY and CDR2 is SVGEGT. V was clipped by 5 bases and J by 9 bases, with 17 bases between them. There are 13 residues in the CDR3.

The chain combines TRBV6-2 or TRBV6-3 with TRBJ1-2; 7 bases agree with TRBD1. Trimming took 6 bases from V and 2 from J; bases not matched to a gene: 9. The germline gives CDR1 MNHEY, CDR2 SVGEGT. This CDR3 is built from 15 residues. CDR3 loop: CASSYGQGGNYGYTF. Here the CDR3 DNA reads TGTGCCAGCAGCTATGGCCAGGGGGGAAACTATGGCTACACCTTC.

This rearrangement joins TRBV20-1 to TRBJ1-5, with a weak D call TRBD1 (5 bases). Trimming left V 5 bases short and J 3 bases short, with 11 bases between. This CDR3 spans 13 amino acids. Looked up from germline, CDR1 is DFQATT and CDR2 is SNEGSKA (reference sequence). CDR3 nucleotides: TGCAGTGCTCCGGACAAGTACAATCAGCCCCAGCATTTT. Amino acids: CSAPDKYNQPQHF.